This T cell receptor (beta chain) was captured by sequencing in a study of read filtering for tumor transcriptome and immune sequencing. Study-level background: IR-seq gave about 4.05 to 11 million TCR reads per sample; RNA-seq gave about 80 to 1273. Study observations and caveats: RNA-seq captured clonotypes less deeply and reliably than IR-seq.

This clonotype was counted many times. Its antigen is still unknown. Germline V gives CDR1 DFQATT, CDR2 SNEGSKA (reference sequence). With V trimmed by 2 bases and J by 2 bases, 17 bases remained unmatched. The CDR3 contains 20 residues. From around 440 ng of RNA, a library with molecular barcoded alpha/delta and beta/gamma adaptors was made. From the reads, TCRdb called clonotypes with MiXCR, one entry per CDR3 protein. The sample consists of 75,000 to 95,000 distinct CDR3 sequences, roughly an eighth of them appearing once. The V and J genes are TRBV20-1 and TRBJ2-6, with TRBD1 matching over 8 bases. This sequence was found in a donor aged 40 or older with multiple myeloma. Sequencing was done on a sample of a population of CD138-negative cells sorted from bone marrow. This CDR3 reads CSARPPTGTGSSAGANVLTF. Written as DNA, the CDR3 is TGCAGTGCTAGACCCCCGACCGGGACAGGTAGTTCGGCTGGGGCCAACGTCCTGACTTTC.